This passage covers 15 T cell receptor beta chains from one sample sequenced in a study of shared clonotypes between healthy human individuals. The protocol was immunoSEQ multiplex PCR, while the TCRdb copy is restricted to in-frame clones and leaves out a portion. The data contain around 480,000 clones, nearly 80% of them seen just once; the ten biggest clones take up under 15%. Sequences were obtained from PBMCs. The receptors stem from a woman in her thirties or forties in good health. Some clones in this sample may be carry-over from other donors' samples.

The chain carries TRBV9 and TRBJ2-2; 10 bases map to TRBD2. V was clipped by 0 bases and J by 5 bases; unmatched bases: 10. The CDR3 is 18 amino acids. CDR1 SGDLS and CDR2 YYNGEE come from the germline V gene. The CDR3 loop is CASSVGPGAGGRTGELFF. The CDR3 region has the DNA TGTGCCAGCAGCGTAGGGCCAGGAGCGGGAGGGCGTACCGGGGAGCTGTTTTTT.

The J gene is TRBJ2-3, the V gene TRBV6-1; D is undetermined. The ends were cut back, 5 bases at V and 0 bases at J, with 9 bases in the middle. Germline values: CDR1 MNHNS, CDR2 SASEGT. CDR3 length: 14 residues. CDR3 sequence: CASSLYGSTDTQYF. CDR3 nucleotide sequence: TGTGCCAGCAGTCTGTACGGTAGCACAGATACGCAGTATTTT.

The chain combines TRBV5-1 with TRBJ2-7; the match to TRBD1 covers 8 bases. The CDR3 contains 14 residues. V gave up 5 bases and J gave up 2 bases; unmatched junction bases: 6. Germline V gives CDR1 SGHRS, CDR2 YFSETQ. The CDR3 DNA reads TGCGCCAGCAGAAGGACAGGGACCCCCTACGAGCAGTACTTC. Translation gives CASRRTGTPYEQYF.

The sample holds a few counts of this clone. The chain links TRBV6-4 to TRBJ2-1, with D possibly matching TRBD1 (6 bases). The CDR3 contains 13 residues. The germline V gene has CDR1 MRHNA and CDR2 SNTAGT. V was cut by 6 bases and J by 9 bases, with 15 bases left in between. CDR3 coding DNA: TGTGCCAGCAGGCCACAGGGCTCGGGTGAGCAGTTCTTC. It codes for CASRPQGSGEQFF.

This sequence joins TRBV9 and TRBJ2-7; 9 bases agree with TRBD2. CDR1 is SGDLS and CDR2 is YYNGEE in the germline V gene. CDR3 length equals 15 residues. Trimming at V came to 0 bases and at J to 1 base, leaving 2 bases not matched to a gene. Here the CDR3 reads CASSVGAGGSYEQYF. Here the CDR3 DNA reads TGTGCCAGCAGCGTAGGAGCGGGAGGTTCCTACGAGCAGTACTTC.

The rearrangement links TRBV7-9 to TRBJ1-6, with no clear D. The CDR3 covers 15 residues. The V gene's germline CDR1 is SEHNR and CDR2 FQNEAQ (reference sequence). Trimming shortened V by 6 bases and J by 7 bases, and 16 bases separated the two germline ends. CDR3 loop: CASSPGRGGNSPLHF. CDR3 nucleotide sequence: TGTGCCAGCAGTCCCGGACGGGGTGGGAATTCACCCCTCCACTTT.

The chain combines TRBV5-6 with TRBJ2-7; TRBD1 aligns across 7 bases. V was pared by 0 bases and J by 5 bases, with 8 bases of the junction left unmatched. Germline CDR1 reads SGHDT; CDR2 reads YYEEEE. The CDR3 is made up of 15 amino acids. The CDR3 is CASSLAGQTSNEQYF. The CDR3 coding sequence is TGTGCCAGCAGCTTGGCGGGACAGACGAGTAACGAGCAGTACTTC.

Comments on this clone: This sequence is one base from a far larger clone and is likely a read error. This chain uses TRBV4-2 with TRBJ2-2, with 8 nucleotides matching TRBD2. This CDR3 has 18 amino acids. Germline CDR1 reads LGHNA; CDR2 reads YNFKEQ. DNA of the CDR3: TGTGCCAGCAACCAATTCCTCTCAGCGGGAGCCTCTACCGGGGAGCTGTTTTTT. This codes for CASNQFLSAGASTGELFF.

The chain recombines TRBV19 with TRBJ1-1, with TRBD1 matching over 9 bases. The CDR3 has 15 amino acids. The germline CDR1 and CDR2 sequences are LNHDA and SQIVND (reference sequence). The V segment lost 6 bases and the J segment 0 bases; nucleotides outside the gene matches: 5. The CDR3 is CASSRDRELNTEAFF. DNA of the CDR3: TGTGCCAGTAGCCGGGACAGGGAACTGAACACTGAAGCTTTCTTT.

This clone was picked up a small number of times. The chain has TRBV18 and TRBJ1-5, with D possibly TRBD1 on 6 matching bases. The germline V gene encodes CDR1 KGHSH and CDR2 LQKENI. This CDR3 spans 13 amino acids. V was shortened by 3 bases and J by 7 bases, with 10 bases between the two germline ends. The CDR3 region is CASSPYRDQPQHF. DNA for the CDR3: TGTGCCAGCTCACCTTACAGGGACCAGCCCCAGCATTTT.

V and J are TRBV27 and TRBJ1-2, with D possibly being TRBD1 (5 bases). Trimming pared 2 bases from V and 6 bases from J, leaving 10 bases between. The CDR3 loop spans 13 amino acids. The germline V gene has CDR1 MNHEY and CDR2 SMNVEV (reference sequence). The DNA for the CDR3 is TGTGCCAGCAGTTTAGGGGGTAGGAATGGCTACACCTTC. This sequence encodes CASSLGGRNGYTF.

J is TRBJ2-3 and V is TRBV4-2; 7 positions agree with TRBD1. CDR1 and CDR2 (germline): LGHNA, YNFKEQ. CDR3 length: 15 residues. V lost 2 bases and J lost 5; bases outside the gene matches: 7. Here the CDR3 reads CASSQLTGPGDTQYF. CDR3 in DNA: TGTGCCAGCAGCCAACTGACAGGGCCGGGAGATACGCAGTATTTT.

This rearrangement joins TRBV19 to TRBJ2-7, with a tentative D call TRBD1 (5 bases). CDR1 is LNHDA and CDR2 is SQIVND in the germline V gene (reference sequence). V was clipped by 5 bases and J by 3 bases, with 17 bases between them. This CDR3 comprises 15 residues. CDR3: CASSPQGFGHYEQYF. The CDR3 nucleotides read TGTGCCAGTAGTCCCCAGGGTTTCGGCCACTACGAGCAGTACTTC.

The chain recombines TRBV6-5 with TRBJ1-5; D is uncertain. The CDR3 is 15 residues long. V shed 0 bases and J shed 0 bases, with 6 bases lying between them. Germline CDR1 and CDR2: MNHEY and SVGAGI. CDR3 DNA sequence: TGTGCCAGCAGTTACTCGTCTGATAGCAATCAGCCCCAGCATTTT. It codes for CASSYSSDSNQPQHF.

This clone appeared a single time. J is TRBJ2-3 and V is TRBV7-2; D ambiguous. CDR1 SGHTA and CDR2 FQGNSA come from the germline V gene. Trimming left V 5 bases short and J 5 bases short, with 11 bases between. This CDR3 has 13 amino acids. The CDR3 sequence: CASSKQTRDTQYF. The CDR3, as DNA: TGTGCCAGCAGCAAGCAGACGAGAGATACGCAGTATTTT.